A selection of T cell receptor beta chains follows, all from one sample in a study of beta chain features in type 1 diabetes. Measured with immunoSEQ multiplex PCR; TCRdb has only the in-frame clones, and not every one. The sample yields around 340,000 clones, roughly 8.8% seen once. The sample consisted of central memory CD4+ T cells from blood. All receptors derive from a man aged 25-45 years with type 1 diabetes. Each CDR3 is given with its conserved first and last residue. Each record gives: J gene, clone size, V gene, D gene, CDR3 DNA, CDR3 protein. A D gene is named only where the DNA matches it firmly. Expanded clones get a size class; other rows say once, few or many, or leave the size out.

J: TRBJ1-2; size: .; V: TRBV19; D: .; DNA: TGTGCCAGTAGTATAGGCGGGACTGCCAACTATGGCTACACCTTC; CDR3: CASSIGGTANYGYTF
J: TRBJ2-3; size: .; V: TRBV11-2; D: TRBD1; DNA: TGTGCCAGCAGCCCCGAGGGGACAGGGGCAGATACGCAGTATTTT; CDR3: CASSPEGTGADTQYF
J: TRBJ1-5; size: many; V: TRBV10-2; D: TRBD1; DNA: TGCGCCAGCAGGGGACAGGCCAATCAGCCCCAGCATTTT; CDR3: CASRGQANQPQHF
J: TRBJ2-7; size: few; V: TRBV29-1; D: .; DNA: TGCAGCGTTGAAGGTGTAGCGCGGGAGCAGTACTTC; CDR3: CSVEGVAREQYF
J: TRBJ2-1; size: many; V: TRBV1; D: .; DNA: TGCACCAGCAGCCCCACAAGGGAGGAGCGGGAGGATTGTTTGAATGAGCAGTTCTTC; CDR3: CTSSPTREEREDCLNEQFF
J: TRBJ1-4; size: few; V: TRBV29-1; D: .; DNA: TGCAGCGGCGGCGCCAGGGGAGAAAAACTGTTTTTT; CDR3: CSGGARGEKLFF
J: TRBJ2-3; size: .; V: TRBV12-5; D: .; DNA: TGTGCTAGTGGTAGAGAGGATACGCAGTATTTT; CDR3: CASGREDTQYF
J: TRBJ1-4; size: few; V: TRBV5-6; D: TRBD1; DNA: TGTGCCAGCAGCTTGGACGGGACAGGGTGGGAAAAACTGTTTTTT; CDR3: CASSLDGTGWEKLFF
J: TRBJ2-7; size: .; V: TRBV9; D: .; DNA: TGTGCCAGCAGCGTATCGACGGCCACCTACGAGCAGTACTTC; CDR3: CASSVSTATYEQYF
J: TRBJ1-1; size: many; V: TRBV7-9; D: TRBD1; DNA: TGTGCCAGCAGCCCTAGGACAGGGAACACTGAAGCTTTCTTT; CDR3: CASSPRTGNTEAFF
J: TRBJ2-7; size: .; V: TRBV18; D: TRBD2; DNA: TGTGCCAGCTCACCATTACCCGGGACTAGCTCCTACGAGCAGTACTTC; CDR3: CASSPLPGTSSYEQYF
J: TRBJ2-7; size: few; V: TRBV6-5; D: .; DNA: TGTGCCAGCAGTTACTTCCCGACGGGTAAATCCTACGAGCAGTACTTC; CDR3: CASSYFPTGKSYEQYF
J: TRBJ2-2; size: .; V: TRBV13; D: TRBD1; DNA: TGTGCCAGCAGCTTCGACAGGGGCAAGACCGGGGAGCTGTTTTTT; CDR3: CASSFDRGKTGELFF
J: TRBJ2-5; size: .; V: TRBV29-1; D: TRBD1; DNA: TGCAGCGTTGAAGGACAGGGAAGGGAGACCCAGTACTTC; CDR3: CSVEGQGRETQYF
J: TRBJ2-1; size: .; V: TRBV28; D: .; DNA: TGTGCCAGCAGGCGGACGGCTAGCTCCTACAATGAGCAGTTCTTC; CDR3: CASRRTASSYNEQFF
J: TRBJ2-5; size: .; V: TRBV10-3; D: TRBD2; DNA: TGTGCCACCGAGGCTAGCGGCCAAGAGACCCAGTACTTC; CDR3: CATEASGQETQYF
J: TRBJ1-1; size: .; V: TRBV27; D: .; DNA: TGTGCCAGCAGTCGTTCCGGGACGGGGAACACTGAAGCTTTCTTT; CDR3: CASSRSGTGNTEAFF
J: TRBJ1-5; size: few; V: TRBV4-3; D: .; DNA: TGCGCCAGCAGCGAGACAAGGGCAGGAGGCAATCAGCCCCAGCATTTT; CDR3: CASSETRAGGNQPQHF
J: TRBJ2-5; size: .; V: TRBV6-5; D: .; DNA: TGTGCCAGCAGTTCCGGGACGGCGTATCAAGAGACCCAGTACTTC; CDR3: CASSSGTAYQETQYF
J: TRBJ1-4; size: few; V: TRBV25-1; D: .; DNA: TGTGCCAGCAGTGAACAGGGGTCTAATGAAAAACTGTTTTTT; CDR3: CASSEQGSNEKLFF